The 19 T cell receptor beta chains given below trace back to one sample, sequenced in a study of shared clonotypes between healthy human individuals. TCRdb's copy holds only in-frame clones and misses some; the assay was immunoSEQ multiplex PCR. The table lists 950,000 to 1,100,000 clones, around 74% of them singletons, with 1.4% in the top ten. Input material: memory CD4+ T cells sorted from blood. Subset of the sample: CD45RA-negative fraction. The receptor source for this set is a young man in good health.

Here the CDR3 DNA reads TGCGCCAGCACCTTAACCGCCGGGACAGGGAACACTGAAGCTTTCTTT. Its protein is CASTLTAGTGNTEAFF. V gene TRBV5-1 combines with J gene TRBJ1-1; TRBD1 aligns across 8 bases. The CDR3 length is 16 residues. The V gene end was trimmed by 6 bases and the J gene end by 1 base; junction bases not matched to a gene: 11. Germline V gene sequence: CDR1 SGHRS, CDR2 YFSETQ.

This clone was seen just once. This chain uses TRBV11-2 with TRBJ2-1; D is possibly TRBD1 (6 bases). CDR3 length equals 15 residues. Trimming removed 0 bases at V and 7 bases at J, with 13 bases between. Germline CDR1 SGHAT, CDR2 FQNNGV. In nucleotides, the CDR3 is TGTGCCAGCAGCTTAGATAAAGGGGGATGGAATGAGCAGTTCTTC. It is translated as CASSLDKGGWNEQFF.

Only one count was recorded for this clone. Here the CDR3 reads CASNTYNYGYTF. In nucleotides, the CDR3 is TGTGCCAGCAACACTTACAACTATGGCTACACCTTC. The genes are TRBV28 and TRBJ1-2; no reliable D call. Germline assignment: CDR1 MDHEN and CDR2 SYDVKM. The CDR3 sequence is 12 residues long. V shed 7 bases and J shed 2 bases, with 8 bases lying between them.

This clone was counted at least ten times. The chain carries TRBV7-2 and TRBJ2-2; D perhaps matches TRBD2 (5 bases). The length of the CDR3 is 16 residues. Germline-derived CDR1 and CDR2 are SGHTA and FQGNSA. The V gene lost 1 base and the J gene lost 7 bases, with 16 bases spanning the gap. The CDR3 region has the DNA TGTGCCAGCAGCTTAGTTTTTTCGGGAACAGTCGGGGAGCTGTTTTTT. Translating it yields CASSLVFSGTVGELFF.

With regard to this clone: Given a far larger clone just one base away, this is likely a sequencing read error. The V gene is TRBV7-2, the J gene TRBJ2-5; unclear D gene. CDR3 length: 13 amino acids. The germline V gene has CDR1 SGHTA and CDR2 FQGNSA. CDR3 in DNA: TGTGCCAACAGCCCACACAAGTCGGGGACCCAGTACTTC. Protein: CANSPHKSGTQYF.

The chain is built from TRBV7-8 and TRBJ2-1; perhaps D is TRBD1 or TRBD2 (5 bases each). Germline CDR1 is SGHVS and CDR2 is FQNEAQ. V was cut by 1 base and J by 7 bases, with 11 bases left in between. The CDR3 loop spans 14 amino acids. The CDR3 nucleotides read TGTGCCAGCAGCTTAGGTGGGGACGGGAATGAGCAGTTCTTC. It yields the protein CASSLGGDGNEQFF.

Details on this clone: This same CDR3 is encoded by further DNA sequences in the sample. This rearrangement joins TRBV25-1 to TRBJ1-1; perhaps TRBD1 as D (6 bases). V was trimmed by 5 bases and J by 1 base, leaving 8 bases between them. Germline CDR1 is MGHDK and CDR2 is SYGVNS. This CDR3 contains 13 residues. CDR3 sequence reads: CASSSTGNTEAFF. The CDR3 DNA sequence: TGTGCCAGCAGTTCGACAGGGAACACTGAAGCTTTCTTT. Full variable domain (remainder filled in from reference TRBV25-1 and TRBJ1-1): EADIYQTPRYLVIGTGKKITLECSQTMGHDKMYWYQQDPGMELHLIHYSYGVNSTEKGDLSSESTVSRIRTEHFPLTLESARPSHTSQYLCASSSTGNTEAFFGQGTRLTVV.

V is TRBV6-1 and J is TRBJ1-6, with TRBD1 matching over 8 bases. This CDR3 region has 17 residues. Trimming removed 0 bases from V and 1 base from J; junction bases left unmatched: 2. The germline V gene has CDR1 MNHNS and CDR2 SASEGT. The CDR3 loop reads CASSEAQGASYNSPLHF. CDR3 bases: TGTGCCAGCAGTGAAGCGCAGGGGGCTTCCTATAATTCACCCCTCCACTTT.

This chain joins TRBV12-5 and TRBJ1-3; 7 bases are a match to TRBD1. Trimming removed 3 bases from V and 0 bases from J; junction bases left unmatched: 2. CDR1 LGHNT and CDR2 FRNRAP come from the germline V gene. The CDR3 runs to 15 residues. The CDR3 sequence is CASGLGGSSGNTIYF. CDR3 nucleotides: TGTGCTAGTGGTTTAGGGGGCAGCTCTGGAAACACCATATATTTT.

This clone appeared once. V gene TRBV6-5 combines with J gene TRBJ2-4; 7 nucleotides agree with TRBD2. The V and J ends lost 8 bases and 6 bases, in that order; junction bases with no gene match: 4. Germline CDR1 and CDR2: MNHEY and SVGAGI. CDR3 length equals 12 residues. The CDR3 spells CASGGRGNIQYF. The CDR3 DNA follows: TGTGCCAGCGGCGGGAGAGGAAACATTCAGTACTTC.

The chain joins TRBV6-1 to TRBJ2-7, with D perhaps matching TRBD1 or TRBD2 (6 bases each). Trimming shortened V by 8 bases and J by 0 bases, and 14 bases separated the two germline ends. The CDR3 has 14 amino acids. Germline CDR1 is MNHNS and CDR2 is SASEGT. CDR3 loop: CASSKGGSSYEQYF. In DNA form, the CDR3 reads TGTGCCAGCTCGAAGGGGGGAAGCTCCTACGAGCAGTACTTC.

J is TRBJ1-1 and V is TRBV28, with no clear D. Germline V gene lookup returns CDR1 MDHEN and CDR2 SYDVKM. CDR3 length: 18 residues. V was clipped by 6 bases and J by 6 bases, with 29 bases between them. The CDR3 nucleotides are TGTGCCAGCAGCTCCTTCGCTGGCCGGAGGGTGATCTCTCCTGAAGCTTTCTTT. The encoded protein is CASSSFAGRRVISPEAFF.

V is TRBV10-1 and J is TRBJ2-1; D uncertain. Looked up from germline, CDR1 is WNHNN and CDR2 is SYGVQD (reference sequence). The CDR3 totals 10 residues. With 10 bases removed from V and 8 bases from J, the gap between germline ends came to 9 bases. The CDR3 protein is CANPWDEQFF. The CDR3 nucleotides are TGCGCCAATCCGTGGGATGAGCAGTTCTTC.

CDR3 region: CAISEFSGQGSGGYTF. CDR3 nucleotide sequence: TGTGCCATCAGTGAGTTCTCGGGACAGGGGTCGGGTGGCTACACCTTC. The chain recombines TRBV10-3 with TRBJ1-2, with 10 bases aligning to TRBD1. CDR3 length: 16 amino acids. Unmatched junction bases numbered 9, after V lost 1 base and J lost 7 bases. From germline, CDR1 is ENHRY and CDR2 SYGVKD.

For this clone: This sequence may be a read error, since a much larger clone differs from it by one base. The sample carries other DNA sequences with the same CDR3. This rearrangement joins TRBV9 to TRBJ2-3; 10 bases match TRBD2. The CDR3 extends over 18 amino acids. Germline CDR1 is SGDLS and CDR2 is YYNGEE. Losses at the gene ends were 0 bases for V and 1 base for J; bases not matched to a gene: 8. CDR3 in DNA: TGTGCCAGCAGCGTAGATGGTTTAGCGGGGGGTCGCACAGATACGCAGTATTTT. Translating gives CASSVDGLAGGRTDTQYF.

The chain employs TRBV7-6 and TRBJ2-7; 10 nucleotides align to TRBD1. Germline-derived CDR1 and CDR2 are SGHVS and FNYEAQ. Trimming at V came to 5 bases and at J to 7 bases, leaving 14 bases not matched to a gene. This CDR3 is 16 amino acids long. The CDR3 DNA sequence: TGTGCCAGCAGCCCGTGGGGACAGGGGACTCCTGGGGAGCAGTACTTC. The encoded protein is CASSPWGQGTPGEQYF.

In its sample, this clone was seen a few times. Distinct nucleotide sequences in the sample also encode this CDR3. The chain has TRBV6-1 and TRBJ2-3, with no clear D. This CDR3 is 12 amino acids long. The V end lost 7 bases, the J end lost 5 bases, and 10 bases lay between the germline ends. Per germline, CDR1 MNHNS and CDR2 SASEGT. The CDR3 is CASNGFGDTQYF. CDR3 DNA: TGTGCCAGCAACGGCTTCGGAGATACGCAGTATTTT.

The chain links TRBV4-3 to TRBJ2-6; D might be TRBD1 or TRBD2, each matching 6 bases. The ends were cut back, 4 bases at V and 0 bases at J, with 22 bases in the middle. The length of the CDR3 is 20 residues. Germline values: CDR1 LGHNA, CDR2 YSLEER. The CDR3 here is CASSPQTWGAKHSGANVLTF. CDR3 nucleotides: TGCGCCAGCAGCCCTCAGACTTGGGGGGCAAAACACTCTGGGGCCAACGTCCTGACTTTC.

In this sample, this clone turned up many times. Additional DNA sequences in this sample encode the identical CDR3. This chain links TRBV9 with TRBJ1-2, with 8 bases matching TRBD1. This CDR3 region has 15 residues. V lost 3 bases, J lost 5 bases, and 9 bases stayed unmatched. The germline CDR1 and CDR2 sequences are SGDLS and YYNGEE. The CDR3 loop is CASSAGQGPLYGYTF. The DNA for the CDR3 is TGTGCCAGCAGCGCCGGACAGGGTCCCCTTTATGGCTACACCTTC.